This T cell receptor (beta chain) was obtained from a study of shared clonotypes between healthy human individuals. In the study overall: Sampling drew on donors who were a couple of women and three men aged 18 to 49.

The sorted-subset replicate PCRs were given around 190 ng DNA, which is 27,000 or so T cell genomes. Assay: immunoSEQ multiplex PCR; the TCRdb copy retains only in-frame clones and omits some. The profile shows 1.4 million or so clones, 98% of them singletons. Participating donors were healthy, HIV-negative adults free of recent acute infections or vaccinations. In the CD4+ fraction, cells were divided into CD45RA+ naive and CD45RA-negative memory subsets. In germline, CDR1 is SGDLS, CDR2 YYNGEE. Trimming took 2 bases from V and 0 from J, leaving 12 bases between them. This CDR3 has 15 amino acids. The rearrangement uses TRBV9 and TRBJ2-7; tentatively, D is TRBD1 (6 bases). This receptor was obtained from a man aged 25 to 40 in good health. The sequenced material came from naive CD4+ T cells sorted from blood. Subset reported: CD45RA+ positively selected. The CDR3 sequence is CASSVGASFSYEQYF. DNA of the CDR3: TGTGCCAGCAGCGTGGGGGCCAGTTTCTCCTACGAGCAGTACTTC.